This TCR beta chain comes out of a study of T cell responses to AZD1222 COVID-19 vaccine. Study-level points and caveats: Repertoires were obtained only post-peak T cell response.

Some clones are missing from TCRdb's copy, which holds only in-frame ones; the method was immunoSEQ multiplex PCR. This table has around 96,000 clones, about 86% appearing once. Germline V gene data show CDR1 as SGHTA and CDR2 as FQGNSA. V was pared by 5 bases and J by 3 bases, with 11 bases of the junction left unmatched. The CDR3 is 18 amino acids. Note on this clone: Its antigen is not identified.

Specimen: peripheral blood, collected 28 days after the second AZD1222 dose. The TCR comes from an adult who received the AZD1222 COVID-19 vaccine. The chain recombines TRBV7-2 with TRBJ2-7; 15 bases align to TRBD2. CDR3 in amino acids: CASSLHGLAGGPLYEQYF. The CDR3 DNA reads as TGTGCCAGCAGCCTCCACGGACTAGCGGGGGGGCCTCTCTACGAGCAGTACTTC.